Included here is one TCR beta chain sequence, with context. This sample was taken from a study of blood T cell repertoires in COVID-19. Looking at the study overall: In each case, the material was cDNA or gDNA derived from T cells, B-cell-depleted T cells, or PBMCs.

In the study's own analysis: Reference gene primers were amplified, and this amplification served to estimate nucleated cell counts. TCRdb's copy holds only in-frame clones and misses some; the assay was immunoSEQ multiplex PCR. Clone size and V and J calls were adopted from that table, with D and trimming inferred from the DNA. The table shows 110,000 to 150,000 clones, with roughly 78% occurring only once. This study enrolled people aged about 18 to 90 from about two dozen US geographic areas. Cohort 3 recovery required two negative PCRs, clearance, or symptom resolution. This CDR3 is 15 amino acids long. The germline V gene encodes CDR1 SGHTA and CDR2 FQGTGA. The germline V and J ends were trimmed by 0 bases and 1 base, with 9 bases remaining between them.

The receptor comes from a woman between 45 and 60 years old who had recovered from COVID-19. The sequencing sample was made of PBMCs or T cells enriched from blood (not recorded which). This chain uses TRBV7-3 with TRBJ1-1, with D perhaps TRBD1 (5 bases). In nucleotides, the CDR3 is TGTGCCAGCAGCTTAACGGGGGGGACGAACACTGAAGCTTTCTTT. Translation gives CASSLTGGTNTEAFF.